This TCR beta chain appears in the sequencing data of a study of cytomegalovirus exposure and HLA in healthy donors. Profiling relied on immunoSEQ multiplex PCR, and the TCRdb table lists in-frame clones only, not all of them. Of approximately 110,000 clones in the sample, just under 95% are singletons; the top ten hold less than 1.5%. There are a few counts of this clone. Its antigen is not known. Study findings and constraints: Cytomegalovirus status was reportedly diagnosed by the classifier with high specificity and sensitivity.

V lost 3 bases and J 0 bases, leaving 11 bases between the germline ends. The germline V gene has CDR1 MDHEN and CDR2 SYDVKM. This CDR3 is 15 amino acids long. The receptor was isolated from a woman younger than 30 in good health and CMV-seronegative. The chain uses TRBV28 and TRBJ1-1; no clear D gene. The sequenced material came from PBMCs. The CDR3 region is CASSFGDTLNTEAFF. In nucleotides, the CDR3 is TGTGCCAGCAGTTTTGGTGACACTTTGAACACTGAAGCTTTCTTT.